These T cell receptor beta chains were read from a single sample in a study of blood T cell repertoires in COVID-19. This table comes from immunoSEQ multiplex PCR, and its TCRdb copy is limited to in-frame clones, with some not included. This sample has 410,000 or so clones, with roughly 88% found just once. The sequenced material came from peripheral blood. Receptors were obtained from a woman between 25 and 40 years old with active or convalescent COVID-19. Both conserved end residues are part of each CDR3. D genes are given only for firm matches. For some rows the clone size is stated as once, few or many, or as a class when expanded; others skip it.

D gene	V gene	clone size	J gene	CDR3 DNA	CDR3 protein
TRBD1	TRBV27	-	TRBJ1-1	TGTGCCAGCAGTTCCACCGGGACAGGGGGTCCTGAAGCTTTCTTT	CASSSTGTGGPEAFF
-	TRBV7-9	once	TRBJ2-3	TGTGCCAGCACACCCAAGCTAGTTAAGGGGGCAGATACGCAGTATTTT	CASTPKLVKGADTQYF
TRBD2	TRBV11-2	-	TRBJ2-5	TGTGCCAGCAGCTTTGGTGTAGCGGGGATAGAGACCCAGTACTTC	CASSFGVAGIETQYF
-	TRBV29-1	-	TRBJ1-1	TGCAGCTACTACGGCCCAAGACAGATGAACACTGAAGCTTTCTTT	CSYYGPRQMNTEAFF
-	TRBV25-1	-	TRBJ1-6	TGTGCCAGCAGTTTCACCGGGCCGGGAGGGAATTCACCCCTCCACTTT	CASSFTGPGGNSPLHF
-	TRBV10-3	-	TRBJ2-7	TGTGCCATCAGTGAGGTGGGAAGAGGGAGTTACGAGCAGTACTTC	CAISEVGRGSYEQYF
-	TRBV19	-	TRBJ1-4	TGTGCCAGTAGGCGTCAGGCAGGAGAAAAACTGTTTTTT	CASRRQAGEKLFF
TRBD1	TRBV4-1	-	TRBJ1-3	TGCGCCAGCAGCCAAGGCCTCCCAGGGGGCTTCTCTGGAAACACCATATATTTT	CASSQGLPGGFSGNTIYF
-	TRBV10-3	-	TRBJ1-2	TGTGCCATCAGTGACGCGGGAGGCTACACCTTC	CAISDAGGYTF
TRBD2	TRBV3-1/TRBV3-2	-	TRBJ2-1	TGTGCCAGCAGCCAAGTACTAGCGGGGCAGAATGAGCAGTTCTTC	CASSQVLAGQNEQFF
-	TRBV15	-	TRBJ1-2	TGTGCCACCAGCAGGAGGGGGGGTAACTATGGCTACACCTTC	CATSRRGGNYGYTF
TRBD1	TRBV2	-	TRBJ1-5	TGTGCCAGCAGCCCGGGACAGGGTGGGCAGCCCCAGCATTTT	CASSPGQGGQPQHF
-	TRBV10-3	-	TRBJ1-4	TGTGCCTCTACAGGGAAGGTTGGAGAAAAACTGTTTTTT	CASTGKVGEKLFF
-	TRBV6-5	-	TRBJ1-2	TGTGCCGTGACTATGGTCCTCAGGCAGGGCTACACCTTC	CAVTMVLRQGYTF